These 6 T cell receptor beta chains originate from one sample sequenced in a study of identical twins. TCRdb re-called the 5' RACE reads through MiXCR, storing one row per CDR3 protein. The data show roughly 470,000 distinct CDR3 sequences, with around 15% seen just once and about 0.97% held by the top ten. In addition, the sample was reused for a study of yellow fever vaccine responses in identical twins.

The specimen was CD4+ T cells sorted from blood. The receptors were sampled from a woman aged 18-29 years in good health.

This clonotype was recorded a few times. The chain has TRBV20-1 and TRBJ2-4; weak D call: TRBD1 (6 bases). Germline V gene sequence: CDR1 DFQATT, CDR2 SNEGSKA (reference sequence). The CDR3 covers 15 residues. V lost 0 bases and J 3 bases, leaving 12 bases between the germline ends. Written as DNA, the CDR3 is TGCAGTGCTAGAGACCCAGGGGCGCACAAAAACATTCAGTACTTC. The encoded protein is CSARDPGAHKNIQYF.

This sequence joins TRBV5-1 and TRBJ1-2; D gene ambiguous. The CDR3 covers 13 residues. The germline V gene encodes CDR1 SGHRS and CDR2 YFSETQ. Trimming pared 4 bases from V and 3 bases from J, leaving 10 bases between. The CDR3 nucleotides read TGCGCCAGCAGCGAGCGTGGGGACTATGGCTACACCTTC. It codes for CASSERGDYGYTF.

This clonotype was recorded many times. The DNA for the CDR3 is TGTGCCAGCAGTTACGGAGGGGGCTACAATGAGCAGTTCTTC. Protein sequence: CASSYGGGYNEQFF. The rearrangement uses TRBV6-2 or TRBV6-3 and TRBJ2-1; D assignment may be TRBD1 or TRBD2 (6 bases each). The germline V and J ends were trimmed by 2 bases and 3 bases, with 8 bases remaining between them. The germline gives CDR1 MNHEY, CDR2 SVGEGT. The CDR3 runs 14 residues.

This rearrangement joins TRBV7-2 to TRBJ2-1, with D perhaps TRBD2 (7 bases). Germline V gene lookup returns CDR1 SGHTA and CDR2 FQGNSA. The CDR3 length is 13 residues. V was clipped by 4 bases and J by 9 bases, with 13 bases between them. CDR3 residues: CASSSWGGGEQFF. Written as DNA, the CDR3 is TGTGCCAGCAGCTCCTGGGGGGGCGGTGAGCAGTTCTTC. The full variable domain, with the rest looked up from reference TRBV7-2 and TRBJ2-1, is GAGVSQSPSNKVTEKGKDVELRCDPISGHTALYWYRQSLGQGLEFLIYFQGNSAPDKSGLPSDRFSAERTGGSVSTLTIQRTQQEDSAVYLCASSSWGGGEQFFGPGTRLTVL.

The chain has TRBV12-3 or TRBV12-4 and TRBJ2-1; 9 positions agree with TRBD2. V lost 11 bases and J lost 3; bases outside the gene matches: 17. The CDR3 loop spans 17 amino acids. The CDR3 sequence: CAFSLSGLAGIYNEQFF. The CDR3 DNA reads TGTGCCTTCAGTTTATCGGGGCTAGCGGGAATCTACAATGAGCAGTTCTTC.

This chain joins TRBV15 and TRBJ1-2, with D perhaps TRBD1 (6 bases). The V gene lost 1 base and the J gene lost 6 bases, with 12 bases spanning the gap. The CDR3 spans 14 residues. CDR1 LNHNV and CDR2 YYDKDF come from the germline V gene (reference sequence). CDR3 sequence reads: CATSRGGGTNGYTF. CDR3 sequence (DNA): TGTGCCACCAGCAGAGGCGGAGGGACAAATGGCTACACCTTC.